What follows describes a single T cell receptor beta chain. The specificity of this receptor is unknown. Qualities for individual bases were not recorded, and no much larger clone is one base off. The immunoSEQ Assay, a bias-controlled multiplex PCR, was used to amplify TCRbeta CDR3 regions from genomic DNA. For the original study's pipeline: The number of nucleated cells in each sample was estimated by amplification of reference gene primers within the assay. To quantify the absolute abundance of each unique TCRbeta CDR3 rearrangement, sequence reads were collapsed and filtered. For each sample, productive Simpson clonality was calculated by taking the square root of Simpson's diversity index across productive rearrangements. The clones in this table, taken by TCRdb from immuneACCESS, are in-frame only. Not every clone is retained; where verified, under half of the shortfall comes from an unresolved V gene, and the cause of the rest is unknown. That table supplies the V and J calls and clone size; D and trimming were determined from the DNA. The table for this sample lists approximately 97,000 clones; approximately 90% of them were counted only once. The ten top clones hold about 1.7% of the sample.

Including the terminal cysteine and phenylalanine, the CDR3 comprises 15 residues. Of all the DNA, just the CDR3 is kept, 45 bases in frame from base 1. From the germline V gene, CDR1 is MNHEY and CDR2 is SVGAGI. V loses 0 bases, J loses 1 base, and the germline ends lie 7 bases apart. The data were obtained in a study of blood T cell repertoires in COVID-19 (dated by TCRdb to 2020 to 2022). Study-wide context: Samples from collaborators originated in the United States, Italy and Spain and spanned both the acute and convalescent phases of COVID-19. HLA class I and class II types, where available, came from metadata supplied by the sample provider rather than from assay-based typing. Subjects who had been exposed to COVID-19, were actively infected with it, or had recovered from it provided the deeply sampled blood TCRbeta repertoires that made up the dataset. The prospective study material was composed of cDNA or gDNA derived from T cells, B-cell-depleted T cells, or PBMCs. The samples were drawn from the first 160 participants of the ongoing ImmuneRACE study and from roughly 1,300 subjects provided by 6 global collaborators. A de-identified subject ID, COVID-19 status, age in years and sex were almost always included in the sample metadata. The repertoires were made available in a free public database intended to serve as a resource for research on the immune response to SARS-CoV-2. General study outcomes and caveats: The quantity of clinical and demographic metadata differed by source and by participant and was supplied without curation.

Each collaborating institution followed its own protocols to collect whole blood in K2EDTA tubes. For TCRbeta analysis, collaborators shipped samples as frozen whole blood, isolated PBMCs, or DNA extracted from either of those sample types. The sequencing sample was made of peripheral blood. The chain is encoded by TRBV6-5 joined to TRBJ1-3, with no confident D gene call. This sequence originates from a man aged 55 to 70 with acute or convalescent COVID-19. In nucleotides, the sequence is TGTGCCAGCAGTTACTCGTCAGATTCTGGAAACACCATATATTTT. Its amino acids are CASSYSSDSGNTIYF.